Listed below are T cell receptor beta chains from one sample, sequenced in a study of blood T cell repertoires in COVID-19. Sequencing was performed with immunoSEQ multiplex PCR; in TCRdb, only in-frame clones are kept and a portion is missing. The repertoire holds about 200,000 clones, about 80% seen once, with 6.9% in the top ten. Input material: peripheral blood. The receptors were gathered from a human donor with acute or convalescent COVID-19. The donor label of this sample is uncertain. CDR3s include the opening cysteine and the closing phenylalanine or tryptophan. Each record gives: clone size, D gene, J gene, V gene, CDR3 protein, CDR3 DNA. A D gene is named only where the DNA matches it firmly. Clone size is not always given. Where it is, it says once, few, many or a class for expanded clones.

abundance: once
d_gene: TRBD1
j_gene: TRBJ2-7
v_gene: TRBV19
CDR3aa: CASSSDRGSYEQYF
CDR3nt: TGTGCCAGTAGTTCGGACAGGGGGTCCTACGAGCAGTACTTC

abundance: NA
d_gene: NA
j_gene: TRBJ2-5
v_gene: TRBV11-2
CDR3aa: CASSLSGTRREETQYF
CDR3nt: TGTGCCAGCAGCTTATCCGGGACTCGGCGAGAAGAGACCCAGTACTTC

abundance: NA
d_gene: TRBD1
j_gene: TRBJ1-4
v_gene: TRBV19
CDR3aa: CASSMAGQPNEKLFF
CDR3nt: TGTGCCAGTAGTATGGCGGGACAGCCGAATGAAAAACTGTTTTTT

abundance: NA
d_gene: NA
j_gene: TRBJ1-3
v_gene: TRBV9
CDR3aa: CASSPWTAISGNTIYF
CDR3nt: TGTGCCAGCAGCCCCTGGACAGCCATCTCTGGAAACACCATATATTTT

abundance: NA
d_gene: NA
j_gene: TRBJ2-1
v_gene: TRBV19
CDR3aa: CASSIPTQKGGIPYNEQFF
CDR3nt: TGTGCCAGTAGTATCCCCACCCAGAAGGGCGGGATCCCCTACAATGAGCAGTTCTTC

abundance: once
d_gene: TRBD1
j_gene: TRBJ2-1
v_gene: TRBV5-1
CDR3aa: CASSLGTGLLNEQFF
CDR3nt: TGCGCCAGCAGCTTGGGGACAGGGCTCCTCAATGAGCAGTTCTTC

abundance: NA
d_gene: NA
j_gene: TRBJ2-2
v_gene: TRBV7-2
CDR3aa: CASSLRGTANTGELFF
CDR3nt: TGTGCCAGCAGCTTACGTGGGACTGCTAACACCGGGGAGCTGTTTTTT

abundance: NA
d_gene: NA
j_gene: TRBJ2-2
v_gene: TRBV21-1
CDR3aa: CASSKGGRTGGENTGELFF
CDR3nt: TGTGCCAGCAGCAAAGGAGGAAGGACAGGGGGCGAGAACACCGGGGAGCTGTTTTTT

abundance: NA
d_gene: NA
j_gene: TRBJ1-4
v_gene: TRBV6-1
CDR3aa: CASSEGRLRKLFF
CDR3nt: TGTGCCAGCAGTGAAGGGAGGTTGAGAAAACTGTTTTTT

abundance: NA
d_gene: TRBD1
j_gene: TRBJ1-2
v_gene: TRBV30
CDR3aa: CAWSDRGNYGYTF
CDR3nt: TGTGCCTGGAGCGACAGGGGAAACTATGGCTACACCTTC

abundance: NA
d_gene: TRBD2
j_gene: TRBJ2-7
v_gene: TRBV10-3
CDR3aa: CAISESLLAGELGQYF
CDR3nt: TGTGCCATCAGTGAGTCGTTACTAGCGGGAGAATTAGGGCAGTACTTC

abundance: few
d_gene: NA
j_gene: TRBJ2-7
v_gene: TRBV7-2
CDR3aa: CASSLAGTAYEQYF
CDR3nt: TGTGCCAGCAGCTTAGCCGGCACAGCCTACGAGCAGTACTTC

abundance: NA
d_gene: NA
j_gene: TRBJ2-7
v_gene: TRBV27
CDR3aa: CASSLVQGPYEQYF
CDR3nt: TGTGCCAGCAGTTTAGTTCAGGGGCCCTACGAGCAGTACTTC

abundance: NA
d_gene: NA
j_gene: TRBJ1-3
v_gene: TRBV19
CDR3aa: CASSSGLGNTIYF
CDR3nt: TGTGCCAGTAGTTCGGGACTGGGAAACACCATATATTTT

abundance: NA
d_gene: TRBD1
j_gene: TRBJ1-2
v_gene: TRBV5-1
CDR3aa: CASSFGTGGNSGYTF
CDR3nt: TGCGCCAGCAGCTTCGGGACAGGGGGCAATAGTGGCTACACCTTC

abundance: NA
d_gene: TRBD2
j_gene: TRBJ2-3
v_gene: TRBV7-2
CDR3aa: CASSLVAGGSTDTQYF
CDR3nt: TGTGCCAGCAGCTTAGTAGCGGGAGGAAGCACAGATACGCAGTATTTT

abundance: NA
d_gene: NA
j_gene: TRBJ1-3
v_gene: TRBV30
CDR3aa: CAWSRSSGNTIYF
CDR3nt: TGTGCCTGGAGCCGGAGCTCTGGAAACACCATATATTTT

abundance: NA
d_gene: TRBD2
j_gene: TRBJ2-2
v_gene: TRBV5-6
CDR3aa: CASSLAAGTGELFF
CDR3nt: TGTGCCAGCAGCTTGGCAGCGGGGACCGGGGAGCTGTTTTTT

abundance: NA
d_gene: TRBD2
j_gene: TRBJ2-7
v_gene: TRBV10-1
CDR3aa: CAIRTSGFSYEQYF
CDR3nt: TGCGCCATCCGGACTAGCGGTTTCTCCTACGAGCAGTACTTC

abundance: NA
d_gene: NA
j_gene: TRBJ2-1
v_gene: TRBV27
CDR3aa: CASSFEQDHNEQFF
CDR3nt: TGTGCCAGCAGTTTTGAACAGGACCACAATGAGCAGTTCTTC

abundance: NA
d_gene: TRBD1
j_gene: TRBJ2-3
v_gene: TRBV29-1
CDR3aa: CSADRDRDTQYF
CDR3nt: TGCAGCGCGGACAGGGACAGAGATACGCAGTATTTT

abundance: NA
d_gene: TRBD2
j_gene: TRBJ2-3
v_gene: TRBV5-4
CDR3aa: CASSFGLASGTDTQYF
CDR3nt: TGTGCCAGCAGCTTCGGACTAGCGTCTGGCACAGATACGCAGTATTTT

abundance: NA
d_gene: TRBD1
j_gene: TRBJ1-5
v_gene: TRBV10-3
CDR3aa: CAISASGTGHSNQPQHF
CDR3nt: TGTGCCATCAGTGCTTCCGGGACAGGCCATAGCAATCAGCCCCAGCATTTT

abundance: NA
d_gene: NA
j_gene: TRBJ2-5
v_gene: TRBV6-5
CDR3aa: CASSTTGRETQYF
CDR3nt: TGTGCCAGCAGTACGACGGGTCGAGAGACCCAGTACTTC

abundance: NA
d_gene: NA
j_gene: TRBJ2-7
v_gene: TRBV11-3
CDR3aa: CASSARRGGVQYF
CDR3nt: TGTGCCAGCAGCGCACGGAGAGGAGGGGTGCAGTACTTC

abundance: NA
d_gene: TRBD1
j_gene: TRBJ1-2
v_gene: TRBV7-8
CDR3aa: CASSQNRGDGYTF
CDR3nt: TGTGCCAGCAGTCAGAACAGGGGAGATGGCTACACCTTC

abundance: few
d_gene: TRBD2
j_gene: TRBJ2-7
v_gene: TRBV27
CDR3aa: CASSGPRSGRYEQYF
CDR3nt: TGTGCCAGCAGTGGCCCGAGGAGCGGGAGATACGAGCAGTACTTC

abundance: NA
d_gene: NA
j_gene: TRBJ2-3
v_gene: TRBV6-1
CDR3aa: CASSETGSLGTDTQYF
CDR3nt: TGTGCCAGCAGTGAAACGGGGTCACTTGGCACAGATACGCAGTATTTT

abundance: NA
d_gene: NA
j_gene: TRBJ1-1
v_gene: TRBV18
CDR3aa: CASSPMEMPEAFF
CDR3nt: TGTGCCAGCTCACCGATGGAGATGCCTGAAGCTTTCTTT

abundance: NA
d_gene: TRBD2
j_gene: TRBJ2-7
v_gene: TRBV2
CDR3aa: CAGGTNSYEQYF
CDR3nt: TGTGCCGGAGGGACTAACTCCTACGAGCAGTACTTC

abundance: NA
d_gene: NA
j_gene: TRBJ2-3
v_gene: TRBV30
CDR3aa: CAWRGRGRSDTQYF
CDR3nt: TGTGCCTGGAGAGGGCGGGGTCGTAGTGATACGCAGTATTTT

abundance: NA
d_gene: TRBD2
j_gene: TRBJ2-1
v_gene: TRBV12-5
CDR3aa: CASANSGGNEQFF
CDR3nt: TGTGCTAGTGCTAACTCCGGGGGGAATGAGCAGTTCTTC

abundance: NA
d_gene: TRBD1
j_gene: TRBJ1-4
v_gene: TRBV27
CDR3aa: CASRRTGAIEKLFF
CDR3nt: TGTGCCAGCAGACGGACAGGTGCCATCGAAAAACTGTTTTTT

abundance: NA
d_gene: NA
j_gene: TRBJ1-1
v_gene: TRBV7-2
CDR3aa: CASSLQRPTEAFF
CDR3nt: TGTGCCAGCAGCCTACAGCGGCCCACTGAAGCTTTCTTT

abundance: NA
d_gene: NA
j_gene: TRBJ2-1
v_gene: TRBV5-4
CDR3aa: CASSLIAVGEQFF
CDR3nt: TGTGCCAGCAGCCTTATAGCGGTCGGAGAGCAGTTCTTC

abundance: few
d_gene: TRBD1
j_gene: TRBJ2-3
v_gene: TRBV5-1
CDR3aa: CASSLGGTQGGTDTQYF
CDR3nt: TGCGCCAGCAGCTTGGGAGGAACCCAGGGGGGCACAGATACGCAGTATTTT

abundance: NA
d_gene: NA
j_gene: TRBJ2-3
v_gene: TRBV24-1
CDR3aa: CATSDLSGVPDTQYF
CDR3nt: TGTGCCACCAGTGATTTGTCGGGAGTCCCAGATACGCAGTATTTT

abundance: NA
d_gene: TRBD2
j_gene: TRBJ2-1
v_gene: TRBV3-1/TRBV3-2
CDR3aa: CASSQDEASGRVEQFF
CDR3nt: TGTGCCAGCAGCCAAGATGAGGCTAGCGGGAGGGTTGAGCAGTTCTTC

abundance: NA
d_gene: NA
j_gene: TRBJ1-2
v_gene: TRBV6-5
CDR3aa: CASSPDSSFYGYTF
CDR3nt: TGTGCCAGCAGTCCCGACAGCAGCTTCTATGGCTACACCTTC

abundance: NA
d_gene: NA
j_gene: TRBJ1-2
v_gene: TRBV12-3/TRBV12-4
CDR3aa: CASSFRRTDEGSF
CDR3nt: TGTGCCAGCAGTTTCCGAAGGACAGACGAGGGATCCTTC

abundance: NA
d_gene: NA
j_gene: TRBJ2-6
v_gene: TRBV7-9
CDR3aa: CASSLRGAGANVLTF
CDR3nt: TGTGCCAGCAGCTTACGGGGAGCTGGGGCCAACGTCCTGACTTTC

abundance: NA
d_gene: NA
j_gene: TRBJ2-7
v_gene: TRBV7-9
CDR3aa: CASSLEASGLGQNAYEQYF
CDR3nt: TGTGCCAGCAGCTTAGAGGCCAGCGGACTCGGGCAAAACGCCTACGAGCAGTACTTC

abundance: NA
d_gene: TRBD2
j_gene: TRBJ2-5
v_gene: TRBV7-8
CDR3aa: CASSLGRGGETQYF
CDR3nt: TGTGCCAGCAGCTTAGGTCGGGGAGGGGAGACCCAGTACTTC

abundance: NA
d_gene: TRBD1
j_gene: TRBJ1-2
v_gene: TRBV5-1
CDR3aa: CASSGQGDYGYTF
CDR3nt: TGCGCCAGCAGTGGACAGGGGGACTATGGCTACACCTTC

abundance: once
d_gene: NA
j_gene: TRBJ1-4
v_gene: TRBV18
CDR3aa: CASSETVFTTNEKLFF
CDR3nt: TGTGCCAGCTCCGAGACAGTGTTTACAACTAATGAAAAACTGTTTTTT

abundance: once
d_gene: TRBD1
j_gene: TRBJ1-5
v_gene: TRBV6-5
CDR3aa: CASSSLQGLNQPQHF
CDR3nt: TGTGCCAGCAGTTCCTTACAGGGGTTGAATCAGCCCCAGCATTTT

abundance: NA
d_gene: TRBD1
j_gene: TRBJ1-6
v_gene: TRBV6-5
CDR3aa: CASSPGTANSPLHF
CDR3nt: TGTGCCAGCAGTCCCGGGACAGCTAATTCACCCCTCCACTTT

abundance: NA
d_gene: TRBD2
j_gene: TRBJ2-5
v_gene: TRBV10-3
CDR3aa: CATTGGERAQETQYF
CDR3nt: TGTGCCACCACCGGGGGGGAGCGGGCCCAAGAGACCCAGTACTTC

abundance: NA
d_gene: NA
j_gene: TRBJ1-1
v_gene: TRBV29-1
CDR3aa: CSALAQLNTEAFF
CDR3nt: TGCAGCGCCCTAGCACAGCTGAACACTGAAGCTTTCTTT

abundance: NA
d_gene: NA
j_gene: TRBJ1-2
v_gene: TRBV10-3
CDR3aa: CAITGTLGGYTF
CDR3nt: TGTGCCATCACCGGGACATTAGGTGGCTACACCTTC

abundance: NA
d_gene: NA
j_gene: TRBJ2-7
v_gene: TRBV12-3/TRBV12-4
CDR3aa: CASSLASSYEQYF
CDR3nt: TGTGCCAGCAGTTTGGCTAGCTCCTACGAGCAGTACTTC